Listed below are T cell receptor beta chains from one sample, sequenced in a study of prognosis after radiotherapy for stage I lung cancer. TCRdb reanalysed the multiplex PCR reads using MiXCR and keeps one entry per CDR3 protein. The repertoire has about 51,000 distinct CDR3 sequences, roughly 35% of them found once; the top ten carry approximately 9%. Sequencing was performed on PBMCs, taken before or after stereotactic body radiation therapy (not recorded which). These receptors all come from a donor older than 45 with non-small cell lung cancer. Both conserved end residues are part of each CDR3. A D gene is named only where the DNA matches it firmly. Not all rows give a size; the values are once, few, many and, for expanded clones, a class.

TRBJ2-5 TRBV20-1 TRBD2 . CSAILLATSVRQETQYF TGCAGTGCTATTCTCCTCGCGACTAGCGTACGTCAAGAGACCCAGTACTTC
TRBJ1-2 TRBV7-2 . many CASSRARDGNYGYTF TGTGCCAGCAGCAGGGCCCGGGACGGAAACTATGGCTACACCTTC
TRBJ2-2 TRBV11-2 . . CASSPRGERLVGELFF TGTGCCAGCAGTCCCCGGGGAGAGAGACTGGTCGGGGAGCTGTTTTTT
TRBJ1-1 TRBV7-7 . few CASSLPQGLPGAEAFF TGTGCTAGCAGCTTACCCCAGGGCTTGCCAGGGGCTGAAGCTTTCTTT
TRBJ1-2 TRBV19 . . CASSIRGDYTF TGTGCCAGTAGTATACGAGGGGACTACACCTTC
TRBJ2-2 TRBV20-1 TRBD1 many CSARRQGARNTGELFF TGCAGTGCTAGAAGACAGGGGGCTCGAAACACCGGGGAGCTGTTTTTT
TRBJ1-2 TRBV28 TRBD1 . CASSSPGTGYNGYTF TGTGCCAGCAGTTCCCCCGGGACAGGGTATAATGGCTACACCTTC
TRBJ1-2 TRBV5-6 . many CASSPGPYGYTF TGTGCCAGCAGCCCCGGACCGTATGGCTACACCTTC
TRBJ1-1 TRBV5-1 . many CASSTGRGMNTEAFF TGCGCCAGCAGCACGGGACGGGGGATGAACACTGAAGCTTTCTTT
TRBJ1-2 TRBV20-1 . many CSARDKSRAADGYTF TGCAGTGCTAGAGATAAGTCGAGAGCAGCGGATGGCTACACCTTC
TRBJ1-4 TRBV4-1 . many CASSPWGATNEKLFF TGCGCCAGCAGCCCTTGGGGGGCAACTAATGAAAAACTGTTTTTT
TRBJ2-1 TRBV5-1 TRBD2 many CASSLVAGDYNEQFF TGCGCCAGCAGCCTCGTAGCGGGGGACTACAATGAGCAGTTCTTC
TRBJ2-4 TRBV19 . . CASSVGVSGNIQYF TGTGCCAGTAGTGTCGGGGTTAGCGGAAACATTCAGTACTTC
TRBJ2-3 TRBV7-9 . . CASIPRGSNTDTQYF TGTGCCAGCATACCCCGGGGCTCTAACACAGATACGCAGTATTTT
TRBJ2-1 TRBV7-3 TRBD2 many CASSLLADTYNEQFF TGTGCCAGCAGCTTACTAGCGGATACCTACAATGAGCAGTTCTTC
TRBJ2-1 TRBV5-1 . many CASSLRNNEQFF TGCGCCAGCAGCTTGCGAAACAATGAGCAGTTCTTC
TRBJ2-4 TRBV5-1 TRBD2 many CASSLELAGGPRAKNIQYF TGCGCCAGCAGCTTGGAGTTAGCGGGAGGGCCGAGGGCCAAAAACATTCAGTACTTC
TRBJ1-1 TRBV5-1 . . CASSLAPNPKPEALF TGCGCCAGCAGCTTGGCACCCAACCCCAAGCCTGAAGCTTTATTT
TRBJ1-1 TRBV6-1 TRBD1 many CASSRDSYTEAFF TGTGCCAGCAGCCGGGACAGTTACACTGAAGCTTTCTTT
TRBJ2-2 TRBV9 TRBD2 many CASSVRPAGEDGELFF TGTGCCAGCAGCGTACGCCCAGCGGGAGAGGACGGGGAGCTGTTTTTT
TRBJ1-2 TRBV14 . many CASSQGVMYGYTF TGTGCCAGCAGCCAAGGGGTGATGTATGGCTACACCTTC
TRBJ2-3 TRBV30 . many CAWSRGRGRRYTQYF TGTGCCTGGAGTCGAGGACGCGGCCGGAGATATACGCAGTATTTT
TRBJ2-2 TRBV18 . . CASSPIVGLDTGELFF TGTGCCAGCTCCCCCATCGTGGGGCTAGATACCGGGGAGCTGTTTTTT
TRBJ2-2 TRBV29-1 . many CSGYVAGRTGELFF TGCAGCGGTTATGTCGCAGGGCGCACCGGGGAGCTGTTTTTT
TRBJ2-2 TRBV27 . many CASSLFGLANTGELFF TGTGCCAGCAGTTTATTTGGGCTGGCGAACACCGGGGAGCTGTTTTTT